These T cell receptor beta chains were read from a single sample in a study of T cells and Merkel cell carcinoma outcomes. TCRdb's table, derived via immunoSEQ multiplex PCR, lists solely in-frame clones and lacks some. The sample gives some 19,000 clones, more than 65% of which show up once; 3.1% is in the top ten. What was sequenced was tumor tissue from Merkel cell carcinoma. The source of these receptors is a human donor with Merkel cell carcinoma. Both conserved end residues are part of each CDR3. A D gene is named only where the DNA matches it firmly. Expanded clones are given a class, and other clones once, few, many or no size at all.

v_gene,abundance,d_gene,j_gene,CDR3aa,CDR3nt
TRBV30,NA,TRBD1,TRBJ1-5,CAWGRDRVGRSNQPQHF,TGTGCCTGGGGCCGGGACAGGGTGGGAAGAAGCAATCAGCCCCAGCATTTT
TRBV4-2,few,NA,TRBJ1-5,CASSQARRNQPQHF,TGTGCCAGCAGCCAAGCACGGAGGAATCAGCCCCAGCATTTT
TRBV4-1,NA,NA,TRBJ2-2,CASSQDTGGSWNTGELFF,TGCGCCAGCAGCCAAGATACGGGCGGAAGCTGGAACACCGGGGAGCTGTTTTTT
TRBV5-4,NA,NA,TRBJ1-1,CATQGRTSEAFF,TGTGCCACACAGGGAAGGACGTCTGAAGCTTTCTTT
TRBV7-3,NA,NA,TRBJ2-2,CASSPGGAGELFF,TGTGCCAGCAGCCCCGGAGGAGCCGGGGAGCTGTTTTTT
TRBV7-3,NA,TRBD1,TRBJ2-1,CASSLRTGTYNEQFF,TGTGCCAGCAGCTTAAGGACAGGGACCTACAATGAGCAGTTCTTC
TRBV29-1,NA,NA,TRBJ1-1,CSAPGGNTEAFF,TGCAGCGCCCCGGGGGGCAACACTGAAGCTTTCTTT
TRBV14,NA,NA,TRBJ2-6,CASSHFGPSPILTF,TGTGCCAGCAGCCACTTTGGTCCAAGCCCCATCCTGACTTTC
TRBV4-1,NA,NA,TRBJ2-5,CASSRASGETQYF,TGCGCCAGCAGCCGCGCTTCGGGGGAGACCCAGTACTTC
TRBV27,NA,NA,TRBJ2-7,CASGFGAYEQYF,TGTGCCAGCGGGTTTGGAGCCTACGAGCAGTACTTC
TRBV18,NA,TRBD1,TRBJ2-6,CASSPGGQGASGANVLTF,TGTGCCAGCTCACCGGGCGGACAGGGGGCGAGCGGGGCCAACGTCCTGACTTTC
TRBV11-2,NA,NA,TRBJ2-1,CASSWVYSPHLNNEQFF,TGTGCCAGCAGCTGGGTTTATAGCCCTCATCTTAACAATGAGCAGTTCTTC
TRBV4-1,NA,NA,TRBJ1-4,CASSPGVRGVEKLFF,TGCGCCAGCAGCCCGGGGGTTCGGGGAGTCGAAAAACTGTTTTTT
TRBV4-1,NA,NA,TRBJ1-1,CASSQPWMLNTEAFF,TGCGCCAGCAGCCAACCCTGGATGCTAAACACTGAAGCTTTCTTT
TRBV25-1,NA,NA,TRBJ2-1,CASSALRGLRRDEQFF,TGTGCCAGCAGTGCCCTCCGGGGACTCCGTCGTGATGAGCAGTTCTTC
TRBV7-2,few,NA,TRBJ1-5,CASSFPVTGLNQPQHF,TGTGCCAGCAGCTTCCCCGTGACAGGCCTCAATCAGCCCCAGCATTTT
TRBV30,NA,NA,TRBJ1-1,CAWRVGTEAFF,TGTGCCTGGAGAGTTGGTACTGAAGCTTTCTTT
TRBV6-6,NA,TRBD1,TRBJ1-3,CASNPQGESEGNTIYF,TGTGCCAGCAACCCACAGGGGGAGTCGGAAGGAAACACCATATATTTT
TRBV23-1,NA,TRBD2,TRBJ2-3,CASSGGAGVRDTQYF,TGCGCCAGCAGTGGCGGGGCGGGAGTAAGGGATACGCAGTATTTT
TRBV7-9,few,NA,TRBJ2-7,CASSLGTGTYEQYF,TGTGCCAGCTCATTGGGGACGGGTACCTACGAGCAGTACTTC
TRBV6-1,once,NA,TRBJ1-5,CASKVVANSNQPQHF,TGTGCCAGCAAAGTCGTGGCCAATAGCAATCAGCCCCAGCATTTT
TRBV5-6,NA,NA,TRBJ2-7,CASSLNNYEQYF,TGTGCCAGCAGCTTGAACAACTACGAGCAGTACTTC
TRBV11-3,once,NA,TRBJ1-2,CASSLDSRWYGYTF,TGTGCCAGCAGCTTAGATTCACGCTGGTATGGCTACACCTTC
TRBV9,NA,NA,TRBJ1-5,CASSKEGNQPQHF,TGTGCCAGCAGCAAAGAAGGCAATCAGCCCCAGCATTTT
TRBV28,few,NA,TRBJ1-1,CASSLTGARTEAFF,TGTGCCAGCAGTTTAACCGGGGCCCGAACTGAAGCTTTCTTT
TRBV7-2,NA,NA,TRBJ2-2,CASSLFSGELFF,TGTGCCAGCAGCTTATTCTCCGGGGAGCTGTTTTTT
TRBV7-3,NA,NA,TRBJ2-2,CASSPVGIADGGELFF,TGTGCCAGCAGCCCAGTTGGAATAGCGGATGGCGGGGAGCTGTTTTTT
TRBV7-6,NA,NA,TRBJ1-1,CASSFAGVETEAFF,TGTGCCAGCAGCTTTGCAGGGGTTGAAACTGAAGCTTTCTTT
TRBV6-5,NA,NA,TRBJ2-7,CASKSSSYEQYF,TGTGCCAGCAAATCAAGCTCCTACGAGCAGTACTTC
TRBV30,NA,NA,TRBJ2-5,CAWSLVGETQYF,TGTGCCTGGAGCTTGGTGGGAGAGACCCAGTACTTC
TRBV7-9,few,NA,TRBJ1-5,CASSVADQPQHF,TGTGCCAGCAGCGTCGCTGATCAGCCCCAGCATTTT
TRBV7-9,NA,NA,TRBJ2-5,CASSLGTSQETQYF,TGTGCCAGCAGCCTAGGGACCTCCCAAGAGACCCAGTACTTC
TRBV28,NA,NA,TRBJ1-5,CASSPAGRPQHF,TGTGCCAGCAGCCCCGCGGGCCGTCCCCAGCATTTT
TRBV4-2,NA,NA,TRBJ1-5,CASSLDTRGNQPQHF,TGTGCCAGCAGCCTAGATACTCGGGGCAATCAGCCCCAGCATTTT
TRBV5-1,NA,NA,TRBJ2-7,CASREVGVYEQYF,TGCGCCAGCAGGGAGGTGGGGGTCTACGAGCAGTACTTC
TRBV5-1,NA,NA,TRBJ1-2,CASSLGHPRGYGYTF,TGCGCCAGCAGCTTGGGTCACCCGCGGGGCTATGGCTACACCTTC
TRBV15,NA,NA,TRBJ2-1,CATSGGEQFF,TGTGCCACCAGCGGCGGTGAGCAGTTCTTC
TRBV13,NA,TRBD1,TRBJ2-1,CASQTGTDINEQFF,TGTGCCAGCCAAACCGGGACAGACATCAATGAGCAGTTCTTC
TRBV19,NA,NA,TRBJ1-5,CASSRPNQPQHF,TGTGCCAGTAGTCGCCCGAATCAGCCCCAGCATTTT
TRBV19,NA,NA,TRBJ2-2,CATRTPGVISYGGELFF,TGTGCCACTCGCACCCCCGGGGTGATAAGCTACGGCGGGGAGCTGTTTTTT
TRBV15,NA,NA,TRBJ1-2,CATSRDLSNPGYTF,TGTGCCACCAGCAGAGATCTGTCCAACCCTGGCTACACCTTC
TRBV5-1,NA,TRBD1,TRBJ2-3,CASSPTNSWTGVPDTQYF,TGCGCCAGCAGCCCGACAAACTCATGGACAGGGGTCCCAGATACGCAGTATTTT
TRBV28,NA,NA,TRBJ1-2,CASTKGGVYGYTF,TGTGCCAGCACCAAAGGAGGGGTCTATGGCTACACCTTC
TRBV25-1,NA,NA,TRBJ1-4,CASLTNEGYEKLFF,TGTGCCAGCCTGACCAATGAGGGGTATGAAAAACTGTTTTTT
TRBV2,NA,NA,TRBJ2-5,CASSEWETQYF,TGTGCCAGCAGTGAATGGGAGACCCAGTACTTC
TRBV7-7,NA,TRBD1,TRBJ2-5,CASSLANSRGETQYF,TGTGCTAGCAGCTTAGCGAACTCCAGGGGGGAGACCCAGTACTTC
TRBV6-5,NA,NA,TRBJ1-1,CASSYSGIMNTEAFF,TGTGCCAGCAGTTACTCGGGCATTATGAACACTGAAGCTTTCTTT
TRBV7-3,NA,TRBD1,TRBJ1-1,CASSYRGWTEAFF,TGTGCCAGCAGTTACAGGGGATGGACTGAAGCTTTCTTT